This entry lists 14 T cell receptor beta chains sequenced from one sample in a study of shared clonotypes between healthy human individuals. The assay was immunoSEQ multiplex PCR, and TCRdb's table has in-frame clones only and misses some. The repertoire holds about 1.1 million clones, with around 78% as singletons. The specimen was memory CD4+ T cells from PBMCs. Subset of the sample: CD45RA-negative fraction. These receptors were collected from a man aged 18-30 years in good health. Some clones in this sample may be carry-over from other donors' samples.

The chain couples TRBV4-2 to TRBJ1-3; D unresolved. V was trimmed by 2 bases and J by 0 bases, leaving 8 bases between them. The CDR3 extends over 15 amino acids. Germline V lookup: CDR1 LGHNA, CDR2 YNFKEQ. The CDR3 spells CASSQNRASGNTIYF. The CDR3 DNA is TGTGCCAGCAGCCAAAACAGAGCCTCTGGAAACACCATATATTTT.

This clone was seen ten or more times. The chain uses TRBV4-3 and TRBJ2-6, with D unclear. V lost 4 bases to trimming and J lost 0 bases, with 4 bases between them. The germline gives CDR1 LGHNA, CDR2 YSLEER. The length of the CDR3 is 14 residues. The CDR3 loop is CASSPLSGANVLTF. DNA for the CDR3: TGCGCCAGCAGCCCCCTCTCTGGGGCCAACGTCCTGACTTTC.

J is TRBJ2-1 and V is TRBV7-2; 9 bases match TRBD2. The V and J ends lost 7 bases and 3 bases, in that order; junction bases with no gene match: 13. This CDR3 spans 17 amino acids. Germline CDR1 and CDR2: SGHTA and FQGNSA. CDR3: CASNSGGGRVVYNEQFF. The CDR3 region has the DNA TGTGCCAGCAACTCGGGAGGCGGGAGGGTGGTCTACAATGAGCAGTTCTTC.

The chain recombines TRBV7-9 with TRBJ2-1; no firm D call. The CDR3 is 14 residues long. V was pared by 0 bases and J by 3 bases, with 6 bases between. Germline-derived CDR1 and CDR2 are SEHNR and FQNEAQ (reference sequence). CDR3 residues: CASSLAFDYNEQFF. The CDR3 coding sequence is TGTGCCAGCAGCTTAGCGTTTGACTACAATGAGCAGTTCTTC.

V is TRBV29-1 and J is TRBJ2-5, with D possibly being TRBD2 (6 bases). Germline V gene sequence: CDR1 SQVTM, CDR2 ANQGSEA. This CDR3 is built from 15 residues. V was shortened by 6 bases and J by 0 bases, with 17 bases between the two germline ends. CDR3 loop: CSVGGELGYQETQYF. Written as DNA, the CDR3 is TGCAGCGTGGGGGGAGAGTTGGGATACCAAGAGACCCAGTACTTC.

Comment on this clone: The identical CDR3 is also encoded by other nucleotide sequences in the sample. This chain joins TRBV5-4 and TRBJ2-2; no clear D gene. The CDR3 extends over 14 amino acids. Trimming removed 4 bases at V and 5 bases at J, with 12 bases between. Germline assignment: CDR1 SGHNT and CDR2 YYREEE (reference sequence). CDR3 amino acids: CASSLGGGTGELFF. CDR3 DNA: TGTGCCAGCAGCCTGGGCGGTGGGACCGGGGAGCTGTTTTTT.

The CDR3 region is CASSYSTGTGGEKLFF. CDR3 DNA sequence: TGTGCCAGCAGTTACTCGACAGGGACAGGGGGGGAAAAACTGTTTTTT. J is TRBJ1-4 and V is TRBV6-5; 11 bases are shared with TRBD1. Germline loops: CDR1 MNHEY, CDR2 SVGAGI. The CDR3 extends over 16 amino acids. Trimming cost V 0 bases and J 8 bases; bases outside gene matches: 5.

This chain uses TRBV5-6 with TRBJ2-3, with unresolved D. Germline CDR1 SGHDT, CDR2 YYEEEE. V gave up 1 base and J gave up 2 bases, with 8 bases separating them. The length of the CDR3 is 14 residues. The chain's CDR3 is CASSLLASTDTQYF. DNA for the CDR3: TGTGCCAGCAGCTTGTTGGCATCCACAGATACGCAGTATTTT.

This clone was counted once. The chain's CDR3 is CASSLEGRQPQHF. The CDR3 region has the DNA TGTGCCAGCAGCTTAGAGGGGAGACAGCCCCAGCATTTT. The J gene is TRBJ1-5, the V gene TRBV7-9; D is possibly TRBD1 (5 bases). The germline V and J ends were trimmed by 1 base and 7 bases, with 8 bases remaining between them. The CDR3 contains 13 residues. Per germline, CDR1 SEHNR and CDR2 FQNEAQ (reference sequence).

In DNA, the CDR3 is TGTGCCAGCAGCCAGGGTTCACTGACCGGGGAGCTGTTTTTT. This sequence encodes CASSQGSLTGELFF. The V call is TRBV14, the J call TRBJ2-2; D not certain. The V end was cut by 3 bases, the J end by 5 bases, with 10 bases between. CDR1 is SGHDN, CDR2 FVKESK, per germline. CDR3 length: 14 residues.

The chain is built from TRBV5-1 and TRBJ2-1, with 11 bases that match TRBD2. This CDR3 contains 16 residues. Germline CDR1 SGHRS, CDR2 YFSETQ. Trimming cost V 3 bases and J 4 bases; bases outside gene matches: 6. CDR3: CASSYLTSGEYNEQFF. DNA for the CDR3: TGCGCCAGCAGCTACCTGACTAGCGGGGAATACAATGAGCAGTTCTTC. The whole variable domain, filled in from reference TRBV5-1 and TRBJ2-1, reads KAGVTQTPRYLIKTRGQQVTLSCSPISGHRSVSWYQQTPGQGLQFLFEYFSETQRNKGNFPGRFSGRQFSNSRSEMNVSTLELGDSALYLCASSYLTSGEYNEQFFGPGTRLTVL.

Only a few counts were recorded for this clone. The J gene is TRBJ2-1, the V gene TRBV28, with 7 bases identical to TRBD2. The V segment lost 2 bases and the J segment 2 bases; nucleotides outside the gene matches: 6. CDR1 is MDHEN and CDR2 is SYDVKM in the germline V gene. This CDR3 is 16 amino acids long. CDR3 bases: TGTGCCAGCAGTTTACGACAGCGGGACCCCTACAATGAGCAGTTCTTC. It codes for CASSLRQRDPYNEQFF.

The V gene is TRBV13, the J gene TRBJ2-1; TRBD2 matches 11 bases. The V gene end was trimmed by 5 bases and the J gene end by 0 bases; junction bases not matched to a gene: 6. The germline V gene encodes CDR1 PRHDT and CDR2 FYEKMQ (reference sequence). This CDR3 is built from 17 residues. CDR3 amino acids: CASSTALAGGSYNEQFF. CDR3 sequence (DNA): TGTGCCAGCAGCACCGCTCTAGCGGGGGGCTCCTACAATGAGCAGTTCTTC.

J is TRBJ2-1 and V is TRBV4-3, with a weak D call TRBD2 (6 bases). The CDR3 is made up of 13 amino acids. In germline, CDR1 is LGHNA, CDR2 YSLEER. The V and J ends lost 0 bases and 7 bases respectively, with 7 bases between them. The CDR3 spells CASSQDLANEQFF. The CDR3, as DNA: TGCGCCAGCAGCCAAGATCTAGCGAATGAGCAGTTCTTC.